This T cell receptor beta chain stems from a study of cytomegalovirus exposure and HLA in healthy donors. Method: immunoSEQ multiplex PCR; TCRdb's copy keeps in-frame clones and lacks some. The sample holds 90,000 or so clones, roughly 85% seen once. The CDR3 consists of 14 residues. Germline V gene sequence: CDR1 SGDLS, CDR2 YYNGEE. Deletions cut 4 bases from V and 5 bases from J, with 13 bases between. This TCR was sampled from a man aged 18-30 years in good health and CMV-seropositive. The sequencing sample was made of PBMCs. The V gene is TRBV9, the J gene TRBJ2-1, with D uncertain. The CDR3 bases are TGTGCCAGCAGCCCTCCATCTGGAGACAATGAGCAGTTCTTC. Translating gives CASSPPSGDNEQFF.